The T cell receptor beta chain described here comes from a study of Graves' ophthalmopathy and Graves' hyperthyroidism. This clonotype was detected ten times or more. The antigen remains unidentified. The sequenced template was RNA, covering the TCR beta CDR3 region. First-round RT-PCR used HTBI primers; second-round multiplex PCR followed. TCRdb fed the multiplex PCR reads into MiXCR, producing one record per CDR3 protein. The sample includes over 500,000 distinct CDR3 sequences, about a fifth of them seen just once. General observations from the study: The blood repertoire also included most expanded thyroid clonotypes above 0.001 frequency.

V lost 2 bases to trimming and J lost 4 bases, with 3 bases between them. This CDR3 contains 12 residues. Germline V gene sequence: CDR1 MNHEY, CDR2 SVGAGI. The clonotype was recovered from a woman under 30 with stable Graves' hyperthyroidism. Some clones in this sample may be carry-over from other donors' samples. This sequence joins TRBV6-5 and TRBJ1-5; D is unresolved. Sequences were obtained from peripheral blood. The CDR3 region is CASSYLNQPQHF. Here the CDR3 DNA reads TGTGCCAGCAGTTACCTTAATCAGCCCCAGCATTTT.